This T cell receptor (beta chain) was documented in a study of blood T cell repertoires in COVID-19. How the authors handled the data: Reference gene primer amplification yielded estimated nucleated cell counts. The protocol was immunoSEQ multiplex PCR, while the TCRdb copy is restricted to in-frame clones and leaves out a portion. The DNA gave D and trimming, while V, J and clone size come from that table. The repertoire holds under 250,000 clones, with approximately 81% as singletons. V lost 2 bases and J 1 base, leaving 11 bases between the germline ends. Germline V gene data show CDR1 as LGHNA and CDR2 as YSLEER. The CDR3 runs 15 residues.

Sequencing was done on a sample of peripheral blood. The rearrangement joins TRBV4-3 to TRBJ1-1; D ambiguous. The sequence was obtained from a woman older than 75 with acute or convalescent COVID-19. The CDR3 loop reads CASSQSPPGNTEAFF. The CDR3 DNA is TGCGCCAGCAGCCAAAGCCCCCCGGGGAACACTGAAGCTTTCTTT.